Listed here are 3 T cell receptor beta chains from one sample, sequenced in a study of cytomegalovirus exposure and HLA in healthy donors. Method: immunoSEQ multiplex PCR; TCRdb's copy keeps in-frame clones and lacks some. The sample has about 66,000 clones; approximately 96% are singletons. Sequencing input: PBMCs. The source of these receptors is a woman younger than 30 in good health and CMV-seropositive.

The genes are TRBV18 and TRBJ1-5, with D possibly being TRBD1 (5 bases). Trimming took off 1 base at V and 0 bases at J, with 13 bases between the two ends. Germline loops: CDR1 KGHSH, CDR2 LQKENI. The CDR3 covers 17 residues. The CDR3 sequence is CASSPRRQLNSNQPQHF. Written as DNA, the CDR3 is TGTGCCAGCTCACCACGCCGACAGTTGAATAGCAATCAGCCCCAGCATTTT. Full variable domain (outside the CDR3, taken from reference TRBV18 and TRBJ1-5): NAGVMQNPRHLVRRRGQEARLRCSPMKGHSHVYWYRQLPEEGLKFMVYLQKENIIDESGMPKERFSAEFPKEGPSILRIQQVVRGDSAAYFCASSPRRQLNSNQPQHFGDGTRLSIL.

The rearrangement joins TRBV5-6 to TRBJ2-1; 11 nucleotides align to TRBD2. Germline V gene lookup returns CDR1 SGHDT and CDR2 YYEEEE. Trimming removed 4 bases from V and 0 bases from J; junction bases left unmatched: 9. This CDR3 is built from 18 residues. The CDR3 loop is CASSPDGTSGPSYNEQFF. CDR3 DNA sequence: TGTGCCAGCAGCCCGGACGGGACTAGCGGTCCCTCCTACAATGAGCAGTTCTTC.

The genes are TRBV30 and TRBJ1-5, with TRBD1 matching 9 bases. The CDR3 contains 13 residues. The trim removed 5 bases at V and 6 bases at J, leaving 5 bases unmatched. In germline, CDR1 is GTSNPN, CDR2 SVGIG (reference sequence). The CDR3 coding sequence is TGTGCCTGGGCCGGGACAGGGTTTCAGCCCCAGCATTTT. This sequence encodes CAWAGTGFQPQHF. The full variable domain, rest sourced from reference TRBV30 and TRBJ1-5, is SQTIHQWPATLVQPVGSPLSLECTVEGTSNPNLYWYRQAAGRGLQLLFYSVGIGQISSEVPQNLSASRPQDRQFILSSKKLLLSDSGFYLCAWAGTGFQPQHFGDGTRLSIL.